This T cell receptor beta chain was retrieved from a study of beta chain features in type 1 diabetes. On this clone itself: Its antigen is not known.

Notes on the study in general: Shortening that was moderate but significant affected the TCRB CDR3s of Type 1 diabetes patients in all four CD4+ subsets. The naive, central memory and Treg TCRB repertoires looked more alike in patients than they did in healthy donors. In type 1 diabetes patients, VDJ junctions had fewer insertions; deletions at these junctions were more frequent.

Reverse transcription of all isolated RNA meant that expressed TCRB transcripts were sequenced. Profiling relied on immunoSEQ multiplex PCR, and the TCRdb table lists in-frame clones only, not all of them. The sample includes 250,000 to 300,000 clones, about 24% of them seen just once. The source material was naive CD4+ T cells from blood. The sequence came from a woman aged 25 to 39 with type 1 diabetes.

CDR3 region: CASINFHEQFF. The CDR3 DNA follows: TGTGCCAGCATCAATTTCCATGAGCAGTTCTTC. The J gene is TRBJ2-1, the V gene TRBV28; D is unresolved. The germline V gene has CDR1 MDHEN and CDR2 SYDVKM. V was shortened by 7 bases and J by 8 bases, with 9 bases between the two germline ends. The CDR3 runs to 11 residues. Complete variable domain (other parts from reference TRBV28 and TRBJ2-1): DVKVTQSSRYLVKRTGEKVFLECVQDMDHENMFWYRQDPGLGLRLIYFSYDVKMKEKGDIPEGYSVSREKKERFSLILESASTNQTSMYLCASINFHEQFFGPGTRLTVL.